The 14 T cell receptor beta chains reported below all come from one sample, sequenced in a study of cytomegalovirus exposure and HLA in healthy donors. Repertoires were generated with immunoSEQ multiplex PCR, while TCRdb's copy carries only in-frame clones and drops some. The table includes under 200,000 clones, around four fifths detected once. The sample comprised PBMCs. The receptor set was obtained from a man between 18 and 35 years old in good health and CMV-seropositive.

This clone was seen only a few times. The J gene is TRBJ1-2, the V gene TRBV9; the D gene is possibly TRBD1 (6 bases). Trimming removed 6 bases from V and 2 bases from J, with 11 bases in between. The CDR3 has 13 residues. Germline loops: CDR1 SGDLS, CDR2 YYNGEE. For the CDR3, the DNA is TGTGCCAGCACCGACAGGAGCAACTATGGCTACACCTTC. It translates to CASTDRSNYGYTF.

This chain uses TRBV5-4 with TRBJ1-1; tentatively, D is TRBD1 (6 bases). CDR3 length: 15 residues. V was trimmed by 2 bases and J by 5 bases, leaving 16 bases between them. The germline V gene encodes CDR1 SGHNT and CDR2 YYREEE (reference sequence). The DNA of the CDR3 is TGTGCCAGCAGCTTACAGGGTAGTCGGCAGACTGAAGCTTTCTTT. Its protein is CASSLQGSRQTEAFF. Full variable domain (outside the CDR3, taken from reference TRBV5-4 and TRBJ1-1): ETGVTQSPTHLIKTRGQQVTLRCSSQSGHNTVSWYQQALGQGPQFIFQYYREEENGRGNFPPRFSGLQFPNYSSELNVNALELDDSALYLCASSLQGSRQTEAFFGQGTRLTVV.

CDR3 DNA: TGTGCCAGCACGAGGGTTGGGGCTAGCGGATTTTACAATGAGCAGTTCTTC. Its translation is CASTRVGASGFYNEQFF. The chain carries TRBV27 and TRBJ2-1; 7 bases are a match to TRBD2. V was clipped by 7 bases and J by 4 bases; unmatched bases: 16. This CDR3 spans 17 amino acids. Germline V gives CDR1 MNHEY, CDR2 SMNVEV (reference sequence).

V usage is TRBV25-1 and J usage is TRBJ1-1; D gene uncertain. The V gene lost 6 bases and the J gene lost 1 base, with 15 bases spanning the gap. In germline, CDR1 is MGHDK, CDR2 SYGVNS. The CDR3 runs 15 residues. CDR3 protein: CASRLAGGTNTEAFF. Written as DNA, the CDR3 is TGTGCCAGCAGACTAGCCGGCGGAACGAACACTGAAGCTTTCTTT.

This chain links TRBV7-3 with TRBJ2-7, with TRBD2 as a possible D gene (6 bases). From germline, CDR1 is SGHTA and CDR2 FQGTGA. The V end was cut by 5 bases, the J end by 6 bases, with 17 bases between. This CDR3 is 14 amino acids long. CDR3 residues: CASSPSPGVGEQYF. The CDR3 DNA reads as TGTGCCAGCAGCCCCTCACCGGGGGTCGGCGAGCAGTACTTC. The full variable domain, completed using reference TRBV7-3 and TRBJ2-7, is GAGVSQTPSNKVTEKGKYVELRCDPISGHTALYWYRQSLGQGPEFLIYFQGTGAADDSGLPNDRFFAVRPEGSVSTLKIQRTERGDSAVYLCASSPSPGVGEQYFGPGTRLTVT.

This clone was seen once. This chain joins TRBV7-2 and TRBJ2-1, with D tentatively TRBD1 (6 bases). V dropped 2 bases and J dropped 4 bases, with 9 bases sitting between them. This CDR3 region has 14 residues. Germline CDR1 SGHTA, CDR2 FQGNSA. In DNA, the CDR3 is TGTGCCAGCAGCTTATACCAGGGGTACAATGAGCAGTTCTTC. Its protein is CASSLYQGYNEQFF.

This chain links TRBV30 with TRBJ2-3; the D gene is possibly TRBD2 (6 bases). The CDR3 consists of 13 residues. With 2 bases removed from V and 7 bases from J, the gap between germline ends came to 13 bases. Per germline, CDR1 GTSNPN and CDR2 SVGIG (reference sequence). In nucleotides, the CDR3 is TGTGCCTGGAGTCCGCTAGCGCCCAATACGCAGTATTTT. Translation gives CAWSPLAPNTQYF.

This chain joins TRBV4-3 and TRBJ2-7; 7 bases agree with TRBD2. This CDR3 comprises 16 residues. Trimming at V came to 3 bases and at J to 0 bases, leaving 8 bases not matched to a gene. The germline V gene has CDR1 LGHNA and CDR2 YSLEER. CDR3 sequence reads: CASSQEWRGISYEQYF. For the CDR3, the DNA is TGCGCCAGCAGCCAGGAGTGGCGGGGGATCTCCTACGAGCAGTACTTC.

The sample holds many counts of this clone. V and J are TRBV11-3 and TRBJ2-1; D not certain. CDR3 length equals 14 residues. CDR1 and CDR2 (germline): SGHNT, YENEEA. V dropped 4 bases and J dropped 0 bases, with 7 bases sitting between them. The CDR3 loop reads CASSSRSSYNEQFF. Written as DNA, the CDR3 is TGTGCCAGCAGCTCTCGGAGCTCCTACAATGAGCAGTTCTTC.

V usage is TRBV27 and J usage is TRBJ1-3; D is uncertain. The CDR3 contains 16 residues. V dropped 2 bases and J dropped 0 bases, with 11 bases sitting between them. Germline values: CDR1 MNHEY, CDR2 SMNVEV (reference sequence). CDR3 protein: CASSLEGPSSGNTIYF. The CDR3 DNA is TGTGCCAGCAGTTTAGAGGGCCCGAGCTCTGGAAACACCATATATTTT.

The rearrangement uses TRBV30 and TRBJ1-4, with 7 bases aligning to TRBD1. Per the germline V gene, CDR1 is GTSNPN and CDR2 is SVGIG (reference sequence). This CDR3 has 15 amino acids. Unmatched junction bases numbered 7, after V lost 4 bases and J lost 2 bases. The CDR3 DNA reads as TGTGCCTGGAATAGCGACAGGGCTACTAATGAAAAACTGTTTTTT. Its translation is CAWNSDRATNEKLFF. Full variable domain (outside the CDR3, taken from reference TRBV30 and TRBJ1-4): SQTIHQWPATLVQPVGSPLSLECTVEGTSNPNLYWYRQAAGRGLQLLFYSVGIGQISSEVPQNLSASRPQDRQFILSSKKLLLSDSGFYLCAWNSDRATNEKLFFGSGTQLSVL.

V usage is TRBV4-3 and J usage is TRBJ2-1; TRBD2 matches at 8 bases. Germline V lookup: CDR1 LGHNA, CDR2 YSLEER. The CDR3 runs to 20 residues. V lost 4 bases and J lost 0; bases outside the gene matches: 17. The CDR3 DNA is TGCGCCAGCAGCCCTGGGCCGGCTAGCGGGTCCCTTAGCTCCTACAATGAGCAGTTCTTC. Encoded protein: CASSPGPASGSLSSYNEQFF.

This clone was recorded once. The J gene is TRBJ2-3, the V gene TRBV29-1; D might be TRBD2 (5 bases). Trimming stripped 1 base from V and 2 bases from J, with 7 bases between. Germline V lookup: CDR1 SQVTM, CDR2 ANQGSEA. The CDR3 spans 13 residues. This CDR3 reads CSVEGEYTDTQYF. The DNA for the CDR3 is TGCAGCGTTGAAGGGGAGTACACAGATACGCAGTATTTT.

This clone was seen a single time. The chain links TRBV28 to TRBJ1-1, with unresolved D. Germline V gene data show CDR1 as MDHEN and CDR2 as SYDVKM. Trimming took off 7 bases at V and 2 bases at J, with 17 bases between the two ends. CDR3 length: 15 residues. The CDR3 DNA follows: TGTGCCAGCACCCCAGGTATGGCGTTTAACACTGAAGCTTTCTTT. It is translated as CASTPGMAFNTEAFF.